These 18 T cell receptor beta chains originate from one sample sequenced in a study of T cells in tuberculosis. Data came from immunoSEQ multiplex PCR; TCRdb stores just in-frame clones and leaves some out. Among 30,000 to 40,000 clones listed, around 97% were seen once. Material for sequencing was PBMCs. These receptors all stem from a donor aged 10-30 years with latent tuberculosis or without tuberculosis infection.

Here the CDR3 DNA reads TGTGCCAGCAGCCCCAGACAAGCGGGAGGCTCCTACAATGAGCAGTTCTTC. Its protein is CASSPRQAGGSYNEQFF. This chain uses TRBV9 with TRBJ2-1; 9 positions agree with TRBD2. This CDR3 is 17 amino acids long. The V and J ends lost 4 bases and 0 bases, in that order; junction bases with no gene match: 8. CDR1 and CDR2 from the germline V gene are SGDLS and YYNGEE.

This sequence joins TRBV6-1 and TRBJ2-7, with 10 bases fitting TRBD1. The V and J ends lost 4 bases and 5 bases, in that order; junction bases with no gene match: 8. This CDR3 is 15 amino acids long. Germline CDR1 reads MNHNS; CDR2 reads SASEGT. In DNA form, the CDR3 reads TGTGCCAGCAGTGTCGGAAGACAGGGGGCCAACGAGCAGTACTTC. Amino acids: CASSVGRQGANEQYF.

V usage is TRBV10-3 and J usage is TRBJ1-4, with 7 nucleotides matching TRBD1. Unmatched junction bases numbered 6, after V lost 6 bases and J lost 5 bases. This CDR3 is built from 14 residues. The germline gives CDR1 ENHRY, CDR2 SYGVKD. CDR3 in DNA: TGTGCCATCAGCCCTGGGACAGTAAATGAAAAACTGTTTTTT. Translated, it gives CAISPGTVNEKLFF.

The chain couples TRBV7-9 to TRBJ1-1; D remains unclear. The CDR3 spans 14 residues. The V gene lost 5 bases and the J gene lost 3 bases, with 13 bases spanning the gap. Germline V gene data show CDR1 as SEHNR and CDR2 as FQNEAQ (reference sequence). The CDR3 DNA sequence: TGTGCCAGCAGCCTTGGCCTGGGAGACACTGAAGCTTTCTTT. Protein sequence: CASSLGLGDTEAFF.

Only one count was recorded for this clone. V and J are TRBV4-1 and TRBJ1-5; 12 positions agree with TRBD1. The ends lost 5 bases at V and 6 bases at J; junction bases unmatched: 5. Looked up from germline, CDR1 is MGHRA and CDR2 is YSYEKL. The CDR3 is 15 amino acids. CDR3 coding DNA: TGCGCCAGCAGCGTGGGACAGGGGGCAGGTCAGCCCCAGCATTTT. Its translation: CASSVGQGAGQPQHF.

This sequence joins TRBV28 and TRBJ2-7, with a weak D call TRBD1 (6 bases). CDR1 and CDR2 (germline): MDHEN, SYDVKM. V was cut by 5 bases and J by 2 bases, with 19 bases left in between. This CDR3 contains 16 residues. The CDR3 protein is CASSDNTGTLTYEQYF. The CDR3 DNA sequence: TGTGCCAGCAGTGACAATACCGGGACACTGACCTACGAGCAGTACTTC. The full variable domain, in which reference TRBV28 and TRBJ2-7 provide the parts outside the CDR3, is DVKVTQSSRYLVKRTGEKVFLECVQDMDHENMFWYRQDPGLGLRLIYFSYDVKMKEKGDIPEGYSVSREKKERFSLILESASTNQTSMYLCASSDNTGTLTYEQYFGPGTRLTVT.

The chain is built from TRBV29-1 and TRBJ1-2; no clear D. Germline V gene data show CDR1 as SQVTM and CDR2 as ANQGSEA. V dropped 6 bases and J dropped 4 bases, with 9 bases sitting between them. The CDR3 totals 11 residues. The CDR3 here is CSVYSIYGYTF. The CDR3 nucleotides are TGCAGCGTCTACAGTATCTATGGCTACACCTTC.

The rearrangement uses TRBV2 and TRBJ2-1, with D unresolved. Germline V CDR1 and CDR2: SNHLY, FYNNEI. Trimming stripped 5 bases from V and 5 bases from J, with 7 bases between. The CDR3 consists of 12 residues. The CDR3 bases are TGTGCCAGCAGTTCAGAGGACAATGAGCAGTTCTTC. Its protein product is CASSSEDNEQFF.

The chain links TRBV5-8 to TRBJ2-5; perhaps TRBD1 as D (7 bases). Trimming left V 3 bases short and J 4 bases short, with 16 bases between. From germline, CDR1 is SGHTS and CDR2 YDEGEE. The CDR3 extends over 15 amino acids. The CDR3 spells CASSSEGALGETQYF. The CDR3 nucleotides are TGTGCCAGCAGCTCGGAGGGGGCGCTTGGAGAGACCCAGTACTTC.

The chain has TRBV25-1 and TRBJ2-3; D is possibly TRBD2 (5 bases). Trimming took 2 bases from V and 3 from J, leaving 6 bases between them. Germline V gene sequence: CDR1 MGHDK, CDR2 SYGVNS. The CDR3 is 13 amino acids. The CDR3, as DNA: TGTGCCAGCAGTGAAACGGGAACAGATACGCAGTATTTT. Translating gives CASSETGTDTQYF.

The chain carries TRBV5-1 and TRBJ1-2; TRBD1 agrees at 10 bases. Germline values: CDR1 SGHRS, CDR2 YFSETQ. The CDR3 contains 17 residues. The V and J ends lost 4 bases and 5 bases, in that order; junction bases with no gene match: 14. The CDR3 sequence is CASSKAGGQGVIYGYTF. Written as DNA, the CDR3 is TGCGCCAGCAGCAAGGCAGGAGGACAGGGGGTGATTTATGGCTACACCTTC. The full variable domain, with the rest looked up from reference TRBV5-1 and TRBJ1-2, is KAGVTQTPRYLIKTRGQQVTLSCSPISGHRSVSWYQQTPGQGLQFLFEYFSETQRNKGNFPGRFSGRQFSNSRSEMNVSTLELGDSALYLCASSKAGGQGVIYGYTFGSGTRLTVV.

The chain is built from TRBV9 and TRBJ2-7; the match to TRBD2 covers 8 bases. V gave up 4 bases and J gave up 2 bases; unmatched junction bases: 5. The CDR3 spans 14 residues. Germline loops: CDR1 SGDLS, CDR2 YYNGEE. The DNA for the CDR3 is TGTGCCAGCAGCCCTGGAGCGGGAGCCTACGAGCAGTACTTC. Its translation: CASSPGAGAYEQYF.

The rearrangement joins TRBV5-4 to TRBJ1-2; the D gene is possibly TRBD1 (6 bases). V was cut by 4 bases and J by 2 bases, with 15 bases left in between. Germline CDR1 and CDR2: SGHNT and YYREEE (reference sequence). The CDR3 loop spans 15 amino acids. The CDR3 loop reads CASSRGGGLNYGYTF. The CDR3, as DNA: TGTGCCAGCAGCCGCGGGGGGGGGCTAAACTATGGCTACACCTTC. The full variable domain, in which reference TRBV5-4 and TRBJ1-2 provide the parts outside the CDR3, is ETGVTQSPTHLIKTRGQQVTLRCSSQSGHNTVSWYQQALGQGPQFIFQYYREEENGRGNFPPRFSGLQFPNYSSELNVNALELDDSALYLCASSRGGGLNYGYTFGSGTRLTVV.

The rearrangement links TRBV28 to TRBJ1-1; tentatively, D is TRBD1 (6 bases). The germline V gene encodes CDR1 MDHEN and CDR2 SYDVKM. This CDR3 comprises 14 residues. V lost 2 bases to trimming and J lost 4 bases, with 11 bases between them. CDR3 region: CASSLTRQATEAFF. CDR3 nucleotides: TGTGCCAGCAGTTTAACCCGACAGGCCACTGAAGCTTTCTTT. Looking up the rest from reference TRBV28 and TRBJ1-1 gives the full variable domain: DVKVTQSSRYLVKRTGEKVFLECVQDMDHENMFWYRQDPGLGLRLIYFSYDVKMKEKGDIPEGYSVSREKKERFSLILESASTNQTSMYLCASSLTRQATEAFFGQGTRLTVV.

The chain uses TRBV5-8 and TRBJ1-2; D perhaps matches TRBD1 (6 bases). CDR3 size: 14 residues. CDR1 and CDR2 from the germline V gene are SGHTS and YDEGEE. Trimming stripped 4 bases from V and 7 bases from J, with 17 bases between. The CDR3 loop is CASSHIQGLGGYTF. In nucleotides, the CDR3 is TGTGCCAGCAGCCATATACAGGGCTTGGGTGGCTACACCTTC.

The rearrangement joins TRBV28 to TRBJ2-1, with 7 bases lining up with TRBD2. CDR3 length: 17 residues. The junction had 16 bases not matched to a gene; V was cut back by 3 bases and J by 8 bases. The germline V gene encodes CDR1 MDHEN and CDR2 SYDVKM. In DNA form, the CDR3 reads TGTGCCAGCAGTTTCAGTTTCCCACGGGAGGTCTTTGATGAGCAGTTCTTC. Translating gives CASSFSFPREVFDEQFF.

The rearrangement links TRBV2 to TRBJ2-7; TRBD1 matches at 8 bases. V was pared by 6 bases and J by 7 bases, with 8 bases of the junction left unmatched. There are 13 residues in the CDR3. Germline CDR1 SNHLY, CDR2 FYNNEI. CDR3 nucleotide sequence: TGTGCCAGCAGCCGACAGGGGCTCTCGGAGCAGTACTTC. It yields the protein CASSRQGLSEQYF.

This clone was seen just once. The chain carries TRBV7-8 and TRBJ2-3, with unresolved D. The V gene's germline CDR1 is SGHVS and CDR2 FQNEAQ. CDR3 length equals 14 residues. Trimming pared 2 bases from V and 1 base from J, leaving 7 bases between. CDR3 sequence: CASSLYVRTDTQYF. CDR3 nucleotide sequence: TGTGCCAGCAGCTTATATGTCCGCACAGATACGCAGTATTTT.